This T cell receptor beta chain was obtained from a study of T cell repertoires in aging, cancer and after chemotherapy. Remarks on this clonotype: Its specificity is not known. One junction end does not reproduce the germline sequence, and a read error may be involved.

Study outcomes and limitations: Age-matched healthy donors had significantly more diverse, less clonal blood TCR repertoires than untreated cancer patients.

Peripheral blood genomic DNA, not sorted cells or RNA, was the template. Rearranged V-D-J TRB sequences were amplified with a mixed TRB-A/B primer pool. TCRdb used MiXCR to reprocess the multiplex PCR reads, holding one entry per CDR3 protein. The sample has approximately 9,500 distinct CDR3 sequences; 20% to 30% are singletons. CDR1 is SGHAT, CDR2 FQDESV, per germline (reference sequence). The CDR3 runs 13 residues. The sequence came from a human donor in good health. Sequencing was performed on blood. The chain combines TRBV11-1 with TRBJ1-1, with D possibly TRBD1 on 6 matching bases. CDR3 in amino acids: CTSSIVGAPEAFF. The CDR3 nucleotides are TGTACCAGTAGTATAGTGGGGGCCCCTGAAGCTTTCTTT.